This T cell receptor beta chain was identified during a study of blood T cell repertoires in COVID-19. Study at large: Sample material is recorded as cDNA or gDNA derived from T cells, B-cell-depleted T cells, or PBMCs.

The data were produced by immunoSEQ multiplex PCR, yet TCRdb's version contains in-frame clones alone and is incomplete. The sample includes tens of thousands of clones, around 72% of them seen just once. Trimming left V 3 bases short and J 3 bases short, with 5 bases between. The CDR3 runs 13 residues. The germline V gene encodes CDR1 LNHDA and CDR2 SQIVND (reference sequence). Specimen: peripheral blood. The chain is built from TRBV19 and TRBJ2-2; no clear D gene. This receptor was taken from a woman aged 55-69 years in a cohort sampled during active or convalescent COVID-19. CDR3 DNA: TGTGCCAGTAGTATTGCGGACACCGGGGAGCTGTTTTTT. Amino acid sequence: CASSIADTGELFF.